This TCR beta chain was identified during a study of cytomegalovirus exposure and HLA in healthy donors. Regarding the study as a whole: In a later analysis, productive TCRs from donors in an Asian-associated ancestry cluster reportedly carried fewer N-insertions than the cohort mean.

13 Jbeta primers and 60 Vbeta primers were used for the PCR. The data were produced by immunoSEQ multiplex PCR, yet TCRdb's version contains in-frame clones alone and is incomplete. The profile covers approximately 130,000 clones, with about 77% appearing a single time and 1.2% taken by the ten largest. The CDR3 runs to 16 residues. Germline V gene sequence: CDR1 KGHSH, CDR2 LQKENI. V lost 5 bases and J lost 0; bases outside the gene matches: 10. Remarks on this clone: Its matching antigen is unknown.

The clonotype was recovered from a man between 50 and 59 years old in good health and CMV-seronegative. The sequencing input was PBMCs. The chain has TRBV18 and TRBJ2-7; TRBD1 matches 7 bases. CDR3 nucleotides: TGTGCCAGCTCATCTAACAGGGGAACAAGCTCCTACGAGCAGTACTTC. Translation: CASSSNRGTSSYEQYF. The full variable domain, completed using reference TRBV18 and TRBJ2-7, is NAGVMQNPRHLVRRRGQEARLRCSPMKGHSHVYWYRQLPEEGLKFMVYLQKENIIDESGMPKERFSAEFPKEGPSILRIQQVVRGDSAAYFCASSSNRGTSSYEQYFGPGTRLTVT.